The entry below describes one T cell receptor (beta chain). The antigen is undetermined. The entry originates in a study of T cell responses to AZD1222 COVID-19 vaccine. Study-wide points: Nearly half of spike-specific TCRs reportedly target variant regions that are unmutated in the B.1.351 and B.1.1.7 variants.

Sequencing was performed with immunoSEQ multiplex PCR; in TCRdb, only in-frame clones are kept and a portion is missing. The data show tens of thousands of clones, more than 85% seen once. Germline V lookup: CDR1 SGHVS, CDR2 FNYEAQ. CDR3 length: 16 residues. The V and J ends lost 4 bases and 5 bases, in that order; junction bases with no gene match: 5. The chain carries TRBV7-6 and TRBJ2-5; 15 bases match TRBD2. The input for sequencing was peripheral blood, taken 28 days after the second AZD1222 dose. This sequence was found in an adult who received the AZD1222 COVID-19 vaccine. In DNA form, the CDR3 reads TGTGCCAGCAGCTCCACCGGGACTAGCGGGAGGGAGACCCAGTACTTC. Encoded protein: CASSSTGTSGRETQYF.